A selection of T cell receptor beta chains follows, all from one sample in a study of T cells after yellow fever vaccination. TCRdb re-analysed the 5' RACE reads in MiXCR, keeping a single row per CDR3 protein. The sample has 150,000 to 200,000 distinct CDR3 sequences, roughly 9% seen once. The sample consisted of CD8+ T cells sorted from PBMCs, taken 45 days after the yellow fever booster vaccination. Receptors were obtained from a man aged 18 to 35 who received the YFV17D yellow fever vaccine. CDR3s include the opening cysteine and the closing phenylalanine or tryptophan. D genes are given only for firm matches. Size is omitted from some rows. Given values are once, few, many or a class for expanded clones.

d_gene	abundance	j_gene	v_gene	CDR3nt	CDR3aa
NA	many	TRBJ2-1	TRBV3-1	TGTGCCAGCAGCCAAGATTTGGCTTTAGCGGAGGGGTACAATGAGCAGTTCTTC	CASSQDLALAEGYNEQFF
NA	few	TRBJ1-2	TRBV7-3	TGTGCCAGCAGCTTAAAATATTCTGGGAGGGGGTGTTTGTTGGACTATGGCTACACCTTC	CASSLKYSGRGCLLDYGYTF
NA	many	TRBJ2-3	TRBV4-3	TGCGCCAGCAGCCAAGATGGTAGCACAGATACGCAGTATTTT	CASSQDGSTDTQYF
NA	NA	TRBJ1-1	TRBV13	TGTGCCAGCAGCCCTTTGGGGCTTGAAGCTTTCTTT	CASSPLGLEAFF
TRBD2	few	TRBJ2-5	TRBV29-1	TGCAGCGTTGTAGTAGCGGGGGCCCAAGAGACCCAGTACTTC	CSVVVAGAQETQYF
NA	NA	TRBJ1-1	TRBV6-6	TGTGCCAGCAGTTACTCGGATAACACTGAAGCTTTCTTT	CASSYSDNTEAFF
NA	NA	TRBJ2-7	TRBV15	TGTGCCACCAGCACGCCCGGGACAACTATGAGGGAGCAGTACTTC	CATSTPGTTMREQYF
TRBD2	few	TRBJ2-1	TRBV7-8	TGTGCCAGCAGCGGGGGGACTAGCTCGGTTAATGAGCAGTTCTTC	CASSGGTSSVNEQFF
NA	NA	TRBJ1-5	TRBV2	TGTGCCAGCAGTGAAGAGGGTATAAATCAGCCCCAGCATTTT	CASSEEGINQPQHF
NA	many	TRBJ2-1	TRBV4-3	TGCGCCAGCAGCGGCCGGGACAGCGGGGTCAATGAGCAGTTCTTC	CASSGRDSGVNEQFF
NA	few	TRBJ1-1	TRBV12-3/TRBV12-4	TGTGCCAGCGAACAGGGCACGAACACTGAAGCTTTCTTT	CASEQGTNTEAFF
NA	many	TRBJ2-1	TRBV4-3	TGCGCCAGCAGCGGTGGGACGGCCCGATACAATGAGCAGTTCTTC	CASSGGTARYNEQFF
TRBD2	few	TRBJ2-1	TRBV12-3/TRBV12-4	TGTGCCAGCAGTCGCCCTGCCTCAACTAGCGGGAGGGCCTACAATGAGCAGTTCTTC	CASSRPASTSGRAYNEQFF
TRBD1	NA	TRBJ2-1	TRBV7-9	TGTGCCAGCAGCCCGCCAGGGACAGGGGACAATGAGCAGTTCTTC	CASSPPGTGDNEQFF
NA	many	TRBJ1-3	TRBV7-2	TGTGCCAGCAGCTCAGATGGGGGTGGTGGAAACACCATATATTTT	CASSSDGGGGNTIYF
NA	NA	TRBJ2-3	TRBV28	TGTGCCAGCAGTTTAGGGCTTCTAGTGGCAGATACGCAGTATTTT	CASSLGLLVADTQYF
NA	NA	TRBJ1-3	TRBV7-6	TGTGCCAGCAGCTTAACCGGCCCGGGACTATCCTCTGGAAACACCATATATTTT	CASSLTGPGLSSGNTIYF
NA	few	TRBJ2-7	TRBV4-1	TGCGCCAGCAGCCAAGGTACGGGTCCCTACGAGCAGTACTTC	CASSQGTGPYEQYF
NA	NA	TRBJ1-6	TRBV4-2	TGTGCCAGCAGCCCACTTGGTCCGGGGCCCACCTCTCTCCACTTT	CASSPLGPGPTSLHF
NA	few	TRBJ2-2	TRBV7-2	TGTGCCAGCAGCTTGGTAGGGGGAATTTCCGGGGAGCTGTTTTTT	CASSLVGGISGELFF
TRBD2	many	TRBJ2-1	TRBV20-1	TGCAGTGCTAGAGATCCAGCGGGGCCCTACAATGAGCAGTTCTTC	CSARDPAGPYNEQFF
TRBD1	NA	TRBJ1-6	TRBV2	TGTGCCAGCAGTTCAGGACAGGGGGATTCACCCCTCCACTTT	CASSSGQGDSPLHF
TRBD2	NA	TRBJ2-5	TRBV5-1	TGCGCCAGCAGCTCCGAATGGACTAGCGGGGGGTACGCAATGATGGAGACCCAGTACTTC	CASSSEWTSGGYAMMETQYF
NA	few	TRBJ2-1	TRBV9	TGTGCCAGCAGCGCGTCCGGGACTCCCCCCCATGAGCAGTTCTTC	CASSASGTPPHEQFF
TRBD1	few	TRBJ2-3	TRBV7-6	TGTGCCAGCAGGCCCGGGACAGGTCCTGCAGATACGCAGTATTTT	CASRPGTGPADTQYF
NA	NA	TRBJ2-3	TRBV6-2/TRBV6-3	TGTGCCAGCAGTGCGCCAACTTGGACCCCAGATACGCAGTATTTT	CASSAPTWTPDTQYF
TRBD2	few	TRBJ2-3	TRBV7-6	TGTGCCAGCAGCTTATGGGAGGGTATTACGCAGTATTTT	CASSLWEGITQYF
NA	few	TRBJ1-2	TRBV3-1	TGTGCGTCACGGGGCAGCTATAACTATGGCTACACCTTC	CASRGSYNYGYTF
NA	many	TRBJ2-2	TRBV15	TGTGCCACCAGCAGCAGGGCCGGGGAGCTGTTTTTT	CATSSRAGELFF
NA	few	TRBJ2-1	TRBV9	TGTGCCAGCAGCGCCCCGCCGGGAGCTGACAATGAGCAGTTCTTC	CASSAPPGADNEQFF
TRBD2	few	TRBJ2-1	TRBV4-1	TGCGCCAGCAGCCAGGTTAGCGGGGGGGCCTACAATGAGCAGTTCTTC	CASSQVSGGAYNEQFF
NA	NA	TRBJ1-1	TRBV12-3/TRBV12-4	TGTGCCAGCAGTTTAAGCCCTTTGGGCAACACTGAAGCTTTCTTT	CASSLSPLGNTEAFF
NA	NA	TRBJ1-5	TRBV19	TGTGCCAGTGACCGTGGACAGCTAAGTTCTCAGCCCCAGCATTTT	CASDRGQLSSQPQHF
NA	few	TRBJ2-5	TRBV7-9	TGTGCCAGCAGCAAACAAGAGACCCAGTACTTC	CASSKQETQYF
NA	few	TRBJ2-7	TRBV9	TGTGCCAGCAGCCCGGTCTTCGCCTACGAGCAGTACTTC	CASSPVFAYEQYF